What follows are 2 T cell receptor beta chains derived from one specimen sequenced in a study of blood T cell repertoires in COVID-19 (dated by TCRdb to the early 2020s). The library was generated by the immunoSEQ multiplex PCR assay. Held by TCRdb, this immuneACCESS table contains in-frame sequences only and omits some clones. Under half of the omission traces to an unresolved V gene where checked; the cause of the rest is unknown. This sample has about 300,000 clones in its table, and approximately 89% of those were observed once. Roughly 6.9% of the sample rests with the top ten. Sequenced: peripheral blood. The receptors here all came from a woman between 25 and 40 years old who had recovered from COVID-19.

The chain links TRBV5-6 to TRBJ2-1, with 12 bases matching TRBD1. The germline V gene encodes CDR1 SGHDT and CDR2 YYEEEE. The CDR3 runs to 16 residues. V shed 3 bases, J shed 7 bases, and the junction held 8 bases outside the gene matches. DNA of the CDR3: TGTGCCAGCAGCTCCCCCGGGACAGGGGGCGGGAATGAGCAGTTCTTC. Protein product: CASSSPGTGGGNEQFF.

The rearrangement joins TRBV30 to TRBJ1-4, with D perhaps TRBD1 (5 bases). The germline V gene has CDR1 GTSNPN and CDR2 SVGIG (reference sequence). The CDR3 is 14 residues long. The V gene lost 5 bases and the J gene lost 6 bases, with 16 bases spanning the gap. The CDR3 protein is CAWRSWGGDEKLFF. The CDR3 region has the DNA TGTGCCTGGCGGTCCTGGGGCGGGGATGAAAAACTGTTTTTT.